A selection of T cell receptor beta chains follows, all from one sample in a study of T-cell memory formation after mild COVID-19. TCRdb passed the 5' RACE reads through MiXCR, listing each CDR3 protein once. The sample includes 470,000 or so distinct CDR3 sequences, 20% to 30% of them seen just once. Sequencing was carried out using PBMCs or a T cell subset sorted from them (not recorded which). The origin of the receptors is an adult woman who had mild COVID-19 (a few samples of this study predate the infection). Cell type and time point are not known. Both conserved end residues are part of each CDR3. The D gene is left open where the match is weak. Where a row states a size, it is once, few, many or the class of an expanded clone; other rows omit it.

CDR3	DNA	V	J	size	D	length
CASSLGSTNEQFF	TGTGCCAGCAGCTTAGGATCTACCAATGAGCAGTTCTTC	TRBV7-9	TRBJ2-1	NA	NA	13
CSASGDSGSPGELFF	TGCAGTGCTAGCGGCGATAGCGGGAGTCCCGGGGAGCTGTTTTTT	TRBV20-1	TRBJ2-2	NA	TRBD2	15
CSARDSDGYTF	TGCAGTGCTAGAGATTCTGATGGCTACACCTTC	TRBV20-1	TRBJ1-2	NA	NA	11
CASSFWGGSVQETQYF	TGTGCCAGCAGTTTTTGGGGGGGGTCCGTCCAAGAGACCCAGTACTTC	TRBV12-3/TRBV12-4	TRBJ2-5	few	TRBD2	16
CASSLARRSSTDTQYF	TGTGCCAGCAGTTTAGCCCGGAGGTCTAGCACAGATACGCAGTATTTT	TRBV12-3/TRBV12-4	TRBJ2-3	NA	NA	16
CASSLIQGLQETQYF	TGTGCCAGCAGCTTAATCCAGGGATTACAAGAGACCCAGTACTTC	TRBV7-9	TRBJ2-5	few	NA	15
CSASPGQGLASEQFF	TGCAGTGCGAGTCCGGGACAGGGCTTAGCAAGTGAGCAGTTCTTC	TRBV20-1	TRBJ2-1	many	TRBD1	15
CASSLQGARETQYF	TGCGCCAGCAGCTTACAGGGGGCTCGGGAGACCCAGTACTTC	TRBV5-1	TRBJ2-5	few	TRBD1	14
CASSLSDRGFGETQYF	TGTGCCAGCAGTTTGAGTGACAGGGGATTTGGAGAGACCCAGTACTTC	TRBV12-3/TRBV12-4	TRBJ2-5	NA	TRBD1	16
CASSSLAAGGLYNEQFF	TGTGCCAGCAGCTCGTTAGCAGCCGGGGGCTTATACAATGAGCAGTTCTTC	TRBV7-2	TRBJ2-1	few	NA	17
CASSQVWERINYGYTF	TGCGCCAGCAGCCAAGTATGGGAACGGATTAACTATGGCTACACCTTC	TRBV4-1	TRBJ1-2	many	NA	16
CASGGRGYTF	TGTGCCAGTGGGGGAAGGGGCTACACCTTC	TRBV12-3/TRBV12-4	TRBJ1-2	few	NA	10
CSVDSWDSYTSSYEQYF	TGCAGCGTTGATAGCTGGGACAGTTATACAAGCTCCTACGAGCAGTACTTC	TRBV29-1	TRBJ2-7	NA	TRBD1	17
CSAATGTANTGELFF	TGCAGCGCCGCTACCGGGACAGCGAACACCGGGGAGCTGTTTTTT	TRBV29-1	TRBJ2-2	few	TRBD1	15
CASVDSYSNQPQHF	TGTGCCAGTGTGGACTCTTATAGCAATCAGCCCCAGCATTTT	TRBV19	TRBJ1-5	NA	NA	14
CASEAGEETQYF	TGTGCCAGCGAAGCAGGGGAGGAGACCCAGTACTTC	TRBV7-8	TRBJ2-5	few	NA	12
CASSLAGTPENIQYF	TGCGCCAGCAGCTTGGCCGGGACACCCGAAAACATTCAGTACTTC	TRBV5-1	TRBJ2-4	NA	NA	15
CASSLEGTLMNTEAFF	TGTGCCAGCAGCTTAGAGGGCACCCTCATGAACACTGAAGCTTTCTTT	TRBV7-9	TRBJ1-1	few	NA	16
CASGQSLNTEAFF	TGTGCCAGCGGCCAGAGCTTGAACACTGAAGCTTTCTTT	TRBV12-3/TRBV12-4	TRBJ1-1	NA	NA	13
CASSLRVALGELFF	TGTGCCAGCAGCCTCCGGGTTGCTCTCGGGGAGCTGTTTTTT	TRBV3-1	TRBJ2-2	few	NA	14
CASSQIGGRTEAFF	TGTGCCAGCAGCCAGATTGGGGGGCGCACTGAAGCTTTCTTT	TRBV3-1	TRBJ1-1	few	NA	14
CASSERVINTEAFF	TGTGCCAGCAGCGAACGAGTGATAAACACTGAAGCTTTCTTT	TRBV13	TRBJ1-1	NA	NA	14
CASSTQGTFSNQPQHF	TGTGCCAGCAGTACACAGGGGACATTTAGCAATCAGCCCCAGCATTTT	TRBV27	TRBJ1-5	NA	TRBD1	16
CASPKGGESSYEQYF	TGTGCCAGCCCAAAGGGAGGAGAAAGCTCCTACGAGCAGTACTTC	TRBV2	TRBJ2-7	few	NA	15
CASSFNGRGDTQYF	TGCGCCAGCAGCTTCAACGGCAGGGGAGATACGCAGTATTTT	TRBV5-1	TRBJ2-3	few	NA	14
CASSPGFQVRNEQFF	TGTGCCAGCTCACCAGGGTTTCAGGTGCGGAATGAGCAGTTCTTC	TRBV18	TRBJ2-1	few	NA	15
CASTRGGDSYEQYF	TGTGCCAGCACAAGGGGGGGGGATTCCTACGAGCAGTACTTC	TRBV9	TRBJ2-7	few	NA	14
CSSSQHPAGLARPYEQYF	TGCTCCAGCAGCCAACACCCTGCGGGGCTAGCGCGCCCCTACGAGCAGTACTTC	TRBV4-1	TRBJ2-7	NA	NA	18
CASSLTQRQGGDSPLHF	TGTGCCAGCAGCTTAACCCAACGGCAGGGCGGGGATTCACCCCTCCACTTT	TRBV7-9	TRBJ1-6	NA	NA	17
CASSWDRGQETQYF	TGTGCCAGCAGCTGGGACAGGGGACAAGAGACCCAGTACTTC	TRBV7-9	TRBJ2-5	NA	TRBD1	14
CASSLFRGVSHGYTF	TGTGCCAGCAGCTTGTTTAGGGGCGTCAGCCATGGCTACACCTTC	TRBV5-8	TRBJ1-2	NA	NA	15
CASSLDYEDSQETQYF	TGTGCCAGCAGCTTAGACTACGAGGACAGTCAAGAGACCCAGTACTTC	TRBV7-8	TRBJ2-5	NA	NA	16
CASSSAWDPGNNSPLHF	TGCGCCAGCAGCTCCGCTTGGGACCCGGGGAATAATTCACCCCTCCACTTT	TRBV5-1	TRBJ1-6	NA	NA	17
CASSLGLAGINEQYF	TGTGCCAGCAGCTTAGGACTAGCGGGGATCAACGAGCAGTACTTC	TRBV7-8	TRBJ2-7	few	TRBD2	15
CASGTGYGEQYF	TGTGCCAGCGGTACAGGGTACGGCGAGCAGTACTTC	TRBV6-5	TRBJ2-7	NA	NA	12
CASSQEWSSGVENNEQFF	TGTGCCAGCAGCCAAGAATGGAGTAGCGGCGTAGAAAACAATGAGCAGTTCTTC	TRBV3-1	TRBJ2-1	NA	NA	18
CASSDSGLEGRTEAFF	TGTGCCAGCAGCGACAGCGGATTAGAGGGGCGAACTGAAGCTTTCTTT	TRBV9	TRBJ1-1	few	NA	16
CASSLEQGVRSTDTQYF	TGTGCCAGCAGCTTGGAACAGGGGGTGAGGAGCACAGATACGCAGTATTTT	TRBV5-5	TRBJ2-3	NA	TRBD1	17
CASSYDLAGEGSGYTF	TGTGCCAGCAGTTACGATCTGGCAGGGGAAGGATCGGGCTACACCTTC	TRBV6-5	TRBJ1-2	NA	NA	16
CASNTGYQETQYF	TGTGCCAGCAACACGGGGTACCAAGAGACCCAGTACTTC	TRBV25-1	TRBJ2-5	few	NA	13